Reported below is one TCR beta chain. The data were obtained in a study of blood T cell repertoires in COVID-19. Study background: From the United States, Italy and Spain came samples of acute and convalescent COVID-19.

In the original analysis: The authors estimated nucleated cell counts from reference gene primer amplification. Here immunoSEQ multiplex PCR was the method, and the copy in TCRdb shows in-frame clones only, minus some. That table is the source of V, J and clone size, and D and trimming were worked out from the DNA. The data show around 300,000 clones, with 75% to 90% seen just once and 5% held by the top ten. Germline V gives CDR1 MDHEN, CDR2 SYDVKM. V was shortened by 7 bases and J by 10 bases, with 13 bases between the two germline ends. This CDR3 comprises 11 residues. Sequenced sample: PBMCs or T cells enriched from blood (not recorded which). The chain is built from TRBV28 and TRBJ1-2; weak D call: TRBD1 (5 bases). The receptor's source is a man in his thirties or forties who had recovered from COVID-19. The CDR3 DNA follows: TGTGCCAGCACCCTCGGGGGTTCCTACACCTTC. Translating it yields CASTLGGSYTF.